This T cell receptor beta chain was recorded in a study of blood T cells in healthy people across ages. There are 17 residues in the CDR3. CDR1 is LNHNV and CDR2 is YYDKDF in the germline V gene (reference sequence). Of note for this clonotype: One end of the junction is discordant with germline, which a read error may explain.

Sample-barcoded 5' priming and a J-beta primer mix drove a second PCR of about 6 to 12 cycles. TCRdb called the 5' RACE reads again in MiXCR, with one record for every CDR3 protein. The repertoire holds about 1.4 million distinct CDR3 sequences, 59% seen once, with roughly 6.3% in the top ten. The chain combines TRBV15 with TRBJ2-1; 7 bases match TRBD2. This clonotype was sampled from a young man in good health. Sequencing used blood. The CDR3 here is CATSRDPGGLSYNEQFF. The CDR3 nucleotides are TGTGCTACCAGCAGAGATCCGGGGGGTTTGTCCTACAATGAGCAGTTCTTC.